This T cell receptor beta chain is from a study of regulatory T cells in long-lasting Graves disease. Findings of the study overall: Newly diagnosed Graves' patients had higher TCR diversity than persistent ones.

The time point denotes: newly diagnosed GD, antithyroid drugs for less than 3 months. Researchers made the TCR library from RNA that was extracted from PBMCs. This clonotype was observed many times. Its specificity is not known. The CDR3 covers 16 residues. V trimming: 5 bases; J trimming: 0 bases; junction bases outside the gene matches: 8. The TCR beta library used iRepertoire HTBI primers with Arm-PCR amplification of CDR3. TCRdb used MiXCR to reprocess the multiplex PCR reads, holding one entry per CDR3 protein. The table includes 530,000 or so distinct CDR3 sequences, 15% to 20% detected once. The sample was also linked to a second study, of T cells in Graves' hyperthyroidism and ophthalmopathy. This second report adds: TCR CDR3 underwent first-round RT-PCR with the HTBI primer set. Ophthalmopathy got predicted by the model a median about 6.5 months before its onset.

This sequence originates from a man between 18 and 29 years old with Graves disease. V gene TRBV12-3 or TRBV12-4 combines with J gene TRBJ2-7; 9 bases map to TRBD1. This material consisted of peripheral blood mononuclear cells (PBMCs), taken at new diagnosis, from a patient treated with antithyroid drugs. CDR3 in amino acids: CASSGGTGNSSYEQYF. DNA of the CDR3: TGTGCCAGCAGTGGGGGGACAGGGAACAGCTCCTACGAGCAGTACTTC.